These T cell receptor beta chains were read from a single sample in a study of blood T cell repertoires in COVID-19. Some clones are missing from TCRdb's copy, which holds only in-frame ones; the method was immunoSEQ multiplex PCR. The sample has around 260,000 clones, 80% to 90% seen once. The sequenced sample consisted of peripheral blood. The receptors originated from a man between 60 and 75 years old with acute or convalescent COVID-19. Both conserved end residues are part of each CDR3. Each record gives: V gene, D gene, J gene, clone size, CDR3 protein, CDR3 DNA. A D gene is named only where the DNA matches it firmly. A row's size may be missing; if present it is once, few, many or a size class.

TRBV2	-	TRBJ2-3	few	CASNPGLGTDTQYF	TGTGCCAGCAACCCGGGACTCGGCACAGATACGCAGTATTTT
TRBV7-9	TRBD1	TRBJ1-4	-	CASSWTGTGEKLFF	TGTGCCAGCAGCTGGACAGGCACCGGTGAAAAACTGTTTTTT
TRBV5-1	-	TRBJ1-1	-	CASSPARVNTEAFF	TGCGCCAGCAGCCCGGCCCGGGTGAACACTGAAGCTTTCTTT
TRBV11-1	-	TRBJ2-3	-	CASSSGGLTDTQYF	TGTGCCAGCAGCTCGGGGGGCCTAACAGATACGCAGTATTTT
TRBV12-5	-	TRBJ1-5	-	CASGVVRGRFSNQPQHF	TGTGCTAGTGGTGTAGTGCGGGGACGGTTTAGCAATCAGCCCCAGCATTTT
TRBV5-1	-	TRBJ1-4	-	CASSLEGLNEKLFF	TGCGCCAGCAGCTTGGAGGGGTTAAATGAAAAACTGTTTTTT
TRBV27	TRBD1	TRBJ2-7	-	CASSLNRGRYEQYF	TGTGCCAGCAGTTTAAACAGGGGGCGGTACGAGCAGTACTTC
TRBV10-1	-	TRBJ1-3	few	CASSPQRSGNTIYF	TGCGCCAGCAGCCCCCAGCGCTCTGGAAACACCATATATTTT
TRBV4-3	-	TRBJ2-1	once	CASSQEALISYNEQFF	TGCGCCAGCAGCCAAGAAGCTCTAATATCCTACAATGAGCAGTTCTTC
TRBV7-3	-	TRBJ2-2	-	CASSLWLNTGELFF	TGTGCCAGCAGCTTATGGCTGAACACCGGGGAGCTGTTTTTT
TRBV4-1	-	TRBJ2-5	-	CASSQKGTYTQETQYF	TGCGCCAGCAGCCAGAAGGGGACTTACACTCAAGAGACCCAGTACTTC
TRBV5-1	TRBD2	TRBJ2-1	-	CASSLEASGYNEQFF	TGCGCCAGCAGCTTGGAGGCTAGCGGGTACAATGAGCAGTTCTTC
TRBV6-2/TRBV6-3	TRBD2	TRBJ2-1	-	CASRSRLAGANEQFF	TGTGCCAGCCGTTCCCGCCTAGCGGGAGCCAATGAGCAGTTCTTC
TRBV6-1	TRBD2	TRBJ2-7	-	CASSEKSRDYYEQYF	TGTGCCAGCAGTGAAAAATCCCGGGACTATTACGAGCAGTACTTC
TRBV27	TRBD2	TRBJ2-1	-	CASSLWGTSGYNEQFF	TGTGCCAGCAGTTTATGGGGGACTAGCGGTTACAATGAGCAGTTCTTC
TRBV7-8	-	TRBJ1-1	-	CASSLVNSNTEAFF	TGTGCCAGCAGCTTGGTGAACAGCAACACTGAAGCTTTCTTT
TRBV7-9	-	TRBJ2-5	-	CASSLGYAVETQYF	TGTGCCAGCAGCTTAGGTTACGCGGTGGAAACCCAGTACTTC
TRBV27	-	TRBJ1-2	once	CASSLRGNYGYTF	TGTGCCAGCAGTCTTAGGGGCAACTATGGCTACACCTTC
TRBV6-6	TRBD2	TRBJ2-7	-	CASSLAGAYEQYF	TGTGCCAGCAGTTTAGCGGGGGCCTACGAGCAGTACTTC
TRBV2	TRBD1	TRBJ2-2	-	CASLSQGYTGELFF	TGTGCCAGCCTTTCACAGGGGTACACCGGGGAGCTGTTTTTT
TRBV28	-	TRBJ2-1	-	CASSLARSGNNEQFF	TGTGCCAGCAGCCTCGCGCGGTCGGGAAACAATGAGCAGTTCTTC
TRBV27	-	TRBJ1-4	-	CASSLGQATNEKLFF	TGTGCCAGCAGTTTGGGCCAGGCAACTAATGAAAAACTGTTTTTT
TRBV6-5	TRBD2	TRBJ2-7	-	CASTSRGTSGGEQYF	TGTGCCAGCACCTCAAGAGGGACTAGCGGGGGCGAGCAGTACTTC
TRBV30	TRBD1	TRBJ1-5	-	CAWRGQGLSSNQPQHF	TGTGCCTGGAGAGGACAGGGGCTTTCTAGCAATCAGCCCCAGCATTTT
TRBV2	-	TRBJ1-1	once	CASNAQGLGRDGSTEAFF	TGTGCCAGCAATGCCCAGGGACTGGGACGTGATGGTAGCACTGAAGCTTTCTTT
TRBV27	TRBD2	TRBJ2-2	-	CASSVLAGNTGELFF	TGTGCCAGCAGTGTCCTAGCGGGGAACACCGGGGAGCTGTTTTTT
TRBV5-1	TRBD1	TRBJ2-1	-	CASSFWTGEDNEQFF	TGCGCCAGCAGCTTCTGGACAGGGGAAGATAATGAGCAGTTCTTC
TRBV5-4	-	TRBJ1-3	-	CASSPGGVGNTIYF	TGTGCCAGCAGCCCCGGGGGAGTTGGAAACACCATATATTTT
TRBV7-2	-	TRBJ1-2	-	CASSLTLGRGNYGYTF	TGTGCCAGCAGCTTAACCCTCGGACGAGGGAACTATGGCTACACCTTC
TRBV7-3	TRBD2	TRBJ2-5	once	CASSLWGGQETQYF	TGTGCCAGCAGCTTATGGGGAGGGCAAGAGACCCAGTACTTC
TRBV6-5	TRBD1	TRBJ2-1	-	CASAMTGSSYNEQFF	TGTGCCAGTGCTATGACAGGGAGCTCCTACAATGAGCAGTTCTTC
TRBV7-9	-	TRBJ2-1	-	CASSPPWGEDWDEQFF	TGTGCCAGCAGCCCCCCATGGGGAGAGGATTGGGATGAGCAGTTCTTC
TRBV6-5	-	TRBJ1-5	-	CASRDTLVQPQHF	TGTGCCAGCAGAGATACTCTTGTTCAGCCCCAGCATTTT
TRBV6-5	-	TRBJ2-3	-	CASSYHGGADTQYF	TGTGCCAGCAGTTATCATGGTGGGGCGGATACGCAGTATTTT
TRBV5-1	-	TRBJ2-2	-	CASSPGNGNTGELFF	TGCGCCAGCAGCCCAGGGAATGGGAACACCGGGGAGCTGTTTTTT